These T cell receptor beta chains were read from a single sample in a study of T cell repertoires in cytomegalovirus infection. No antigens are known for them. TCRdb analysed the reads with MiXCR anew, one entry per CDR3 protein. This table holds about 470,000 distinct CDR3 sequences, approximately 46% found once. The sample was cultured PBMCs, taken from culture after CMV antigen stimulation. The receptors come from a human donor in good health (CMV status not recorded). Some clones in this sample may be carry-over from other donors' samples. Both conserved end residues are part of each CDR3. Fields, in order: CDR3 DNA, CDR3 protein, D gene, V gene, clone size, J gene. D genes are given only for firm matches. The size of a clone is reported for some rows only, either as once, few or many, or as a class for expanded clones.

cdr3_nt: TGTGCCAGCTCCGCCGGGGGGGCGCGGGAGACCCAGTACTTC
cdr3_aa: CASSAGGARETQYF
d_call: TRBD2
v_call: TRBV27
clone_size: .
j_call: TRBJ2-5

cdr3_nt: TGTGCCAACCAGAGGCCAGGGAACACCGGGGAGCTGTTTTTT
cdr3_aa: CANQRPGNTGELFF
d_call: .
v_call: TRBV7-8
clone_size: .
j_call: TRBJ2-2

cdr3_nt: TGTGCCACCAGCAGAGAGCCTAGCTCCTATAATTCACCCCTCCACTTT
cdr3_aa: CATSREPSSYNSPLHF
d_call: .
v_call: TRBV15
clone_size: .
j_call: TRBJ1-6

cdr3_nt: TGTGCCAGCAGCGATCCAGCGGGAGTCTCCGGGGAGCTGTTTTTT
cdr3_aa: CASSDPAGVSGELFF
d_call: TRBD2
v_call: TRBV9
clone_size: .
j_call: TRBJ2-2

cdr3_nt: TGTGCCAGCAGTGAACAGGGGGCGTTTGACAGTGAGCAGTTCTTC
cdr3_aa: CASSEQGAFDSEQFF
d_call: TRBD1
v_call: TRBV6-1
clone_size: once
j_call: TRBJ2-1

cdr3_nt: TGTGCCAGCAGCCCAACCCCTGGGTTCTATGAGCAGTTCTTC
cdr3_aa: CASSPTPGFYEQFF
d_call: .
v_call: TRBV7-2
clone_size: few
j_call: TRBJ2-1

cdr3_nt: TGTGCCAGCAGTTACCAATTGGACAGGGCCGATCATCAGCCCCAGCATTTT
cdr3_aa: CASSYQLDRADHQPQHF
d_call: TRBD1
v_call: TRBV6-2/TRBV6-3
clone_size: .
j_call: TRBJ1-5

cdr3_nt: TGTGCCAGCACCCTAGGTGCCCTGAACACTGAAGCTTTCTTT
cdr3_aa: CASTLGALNTEAFF
d_call: .
v_call: TRBV11-2
clone_size: .
j_call: TRBJ1-1

cdr3_nt: TGTGCCAGCAGCTTAGACCCGGCCCCAGATACGCAGTATTTT
cdr3_aa: CASSLDPAPDTQYF
d_call: .
v_call: TRBV7-9
clone_size: .
j_call: TRBJ2-3

cdr3_nt: TGTGCCAGCAGCTTCCCGACAGGGCGCCAAGAGACCCAGTACTTC
cdr3_aa: CASSFPTGRQETQYF
d_call: TRBD1
v_call: TRBV7-2
clone_size: few
j_call: TRBJ2-5

cdr3_nt: TGTGCCAGCAGCATTAAGACAGGACGCGAAGCTTTCTTT
cdr3_aa: CASSIKTGREAFF
d_call: .
v_call: TRBV5-5
clone_size: .
j_call: TRBJ1-1

cdr3_nt: TGTGCCAGCAGAACCGGGACAGCTTACGAGCAGTACTTC
cdr3_aa: CASRTGTAYEQYF
d_call: TRBD1
v_call: TRBV6-6
clone_size: .
j_call: TRBJ2-7

cdr3_nt: TGTGCCAGCAGTTTACGGGAAGACTACGAGCAGTACTTC
cdr3_aa: CASSLREDYEQYF
d_call: .
v_call: TRBV27
clone_size: few
j_call: TRBJ2-7

cdr3_nt: TGTGCCAGTAGTATAGGGCCGACCGGTGGGGATTCACCCCTCCACTTT
cdr3_aa: CASSIGPTGGDSPLHF
d_call: .
v_call: TRBV19
clone_size: .
j_call: TRBJ1-6

cdr3_nt: TGTGCCAGCAGCCCCCAATCTAGCGCAGAGACCCAGTACTTC
cdr3_aa: CASSPQSSAETQYF
d_call: .
v_call: TRBV7-2
clone_size: few
j_call: TRBJ2-5

cdr3_nt: TGCAGTGCTAGTGTGGCAGGACTAGCGGGAGTAGAGACCCAGTACTTC
cdr3_aa: CSASVAGLAGVETQYF
d_call: TRBD2
v_call: TRBV20-1
clone_size: .
j_call: TRBJ2-5

cdr3_nt: TGTGCCAGCAGTGAAGGGGCCCCGTATGGCTACACCTTC
cdr3_aa: CASSEGAPYGYTF
d_call: .
v_call: TRBV6-1
clone_size: .
j_call: TRBJ1-2

cdr3_nt: TGTGCCAGCAGCGTCCGCGGTAATGAAAAACTGTTTTTT
cdr3_aa: CASSVRGNEKLFF
d_call: .
v_call: TRBV7-2
clone_size: .
j_call: TRBJ1-4

cdr3_nt: TGTGCCAGCAGTGATCCGGGAACCCCAGAGACCCAGTACTTC
cdr3_aa: CASSDPGTPETQYF
d_call: .
v_call: TRBV12-3/TRBV12-4
clone_size: .
j_call: TRBJ2-5

cdr3_nt: TGTGCCAGCAGCTTAGCTTCCCAGAACGTTAAGCCCCAGCATTTT
cdr3_aa: CASSLASQNVKPQHF
d_call: .
v_call: TRBV7-2
clone_size: many
j_call: TRBJ1-5

cdr3_nt: TGTGCCAGCAGCTTGGCGGGGGGAAGTAGTGAGCAGTTCTTC
cdr3_aa: CASSLAGGSSEQFF
d_call: TRBD2
v_call: TRBV7-6
clone_size: many
j_call: TRBJ2-1

cdr3_nt: TGTGCCAAGAGGCAGGAGAAACAAGAGACCCAGTACTTC
cdr3_aa: CAKRQEKQETQYF
d_call: .
v_call: TRBV5-6
clone_size: .
j_call: TRBJ2-5

cdr3_nt: TGTGCCAGCAGCCAAGAGGGGGGGCAGCCCCAGCATTTT
cdr3_aa: CASSQEGGQPQHF
d_call: .
v_call: TRBV4-2
clone_size: few
j_call: TRBJ1-5

cdr3_nt: TGTGCCAGCAGCGTAACAGCGGGAGGAAACACCATATATTTT
cdr3_aa: CASSVTAGGNTIYF
d_call: .
v_call: TRBV14
clone_size: .
j_call: TRBJ1-3

cdr3_nt: TGTGCCAGCTCACCACCGCTTAAAAACTATGGCTACACCTTC
cdr3_aa: CASSPPLKNYGYTF
d_call: .
v_call: TRBV18
clone_size: .
j_call: TRBJ1-2

cdr3_nt: TGTGCCAGCTTTCTAGGGTGGGGGGAGGCCTACAATGAGCAGTTCTTC
cdr3_aa: CASFLGWGEAYNEQFF
d_call: .
v_call: TRBV6-1
clone_size: .
j_call: TRBJ2-1

cdr3_nt: TGTGCCAGCAGTGCAATGGGGACAGCCACCTACGAGCAGTACTTC
cdr3_aa: CASSAMGTATYEQYF
d_call: TRBD1
v_call: TRBV28
clone_size: .
j_call: TRBJ2-7

cdr3_nt: TGCGCCAGCAGCCAAGAACACAGGGGACTTTCACCCCTCCACTTT
cdr3_aa: CASSQEHRGLSPLHF
d_call: TRBD1
v_call: TRBV4-1
clone_size: .
j_call: TRBJ1-6

cdr3_nt: TGTGCCAGCAGTTACTCGAACGGGGTCGAGGAAAAACTGTTTTTT
cdr3_aa: CASSYSNGVEEKLFF
d_call: .
v_call: TRBV6-5
clone_size: few
j_call: TRBJ1-4

cdr3_nt: TGTGCCAGCAGCCAGACGACTAGCGGCTCCTACAATGAGCAGTTCTTC
cdr3_aa: CASSQTTSGSYNEQFF
d_call: TRBD2
v_call: TRBV12-3/TRBV12-4
clone_size: few
j_call: TRBJ2-1

cdr3_nt: TGTGCCAGCAGTGAAGACACTTGGTACGAGCAGTACTTC
cdr3_aa: CASSEDTWYEQYF
d_call: .
v_call: TRBV6-1
clone_size: .
j_call: TRBJ2-7

cdr3_nt: TGTGCCAGCGGCCTTGGGGCAGCGAATAGCAATCAGCCCCAGCATTTT
cdr3_aa: CASGLGAANSNQPQHF
d_call: .
v_call: TRBV18
clone_size: once
j_call: TRBJ1-5

cdr3_nt: TGTGCCAGCAGCTTGGGCAGGGTCCACGAGCAGTACTTC
cdr3_aa: CASSLGRVHEQYF
d_call: .
v_call: TRBV7-2
clone_size: few
j_call: TRBJ2-7

cdr3_nt: TGTGCCAGCAGGGATGCAGGACAGGGCGGGCAAGAGACCCAGTACTTC
cdr3_aa: CASRDAGQGGQETQYF
d_call: TRBD1
v_call: TRBV6-2/TRBV6-3
clone_size: .
j_call: TRBJ2-5

cdr3_nt: TGTGCCAGCAGCGCATCTGGAAACACCATATATTTT
cdr3_aa: CASSASGNTIYF
d_call: .
v_call: TRBV7-2
clone_size: .
j_call: TRBJ1-3

cdr3_nt: TGTGCCACCATACAGGGCTTTGGTCAGCCCCAGCATTTT
cdr3_aa: CATIQGFGQPQHF
d_call: .
v_call: TRBV6-2/TRBV6-3
clone_size: .
j_call: TRBJ1-5

cdr3_nt: TGTGCCAGCAGCGTAGGGACAGCCACCTTCCAAACTAATGAAAAACTGTTTTTT
cdr3_aa: CASSVGTATFQTNEKLFF
d_call: .
v_call: TRBV9
clone_size: .
j_call: TRBJ1-4

cdr3_nt: TGTACCAGCAGTTATGATTCGGGCACCGGGGAGCTGTTTTTT
cdr3_aa: CTSSYDSGTGELFF
d_call: .
v_call: TRBV6-8
clone_size: .
j_call: TRBJ2-2

cdr3_nt: TGTGCCAGCTCCCCGGGGGGGATGGGGCGCGTTCAGCCCCAGCATTTT
cdr3_aa: CASSPGGMGRVQPQHF
d_call: .
v_call: TRBV7-2
clone_size: .
j_call: TRBJ1-5

cdr3_nt: TGCGCCAGCAGCATTATGACAGGGGACTATGGCTACACCTTC
cdr3_aa: CASSIMTGDYGYTF
d_call: TRBD1
v_call: TRBV5-1
clone_size: once
j_call: TRBJ1-2

cdr3_nt: TGTGCCAGCAGCTCAAGGGGTAAGGGCCCTCCCTACGAGCAGTACTTC
cdr3_aa: CASSSRGKGPPYEQYF
d_call: .
v_call: TRBV7-9
clone_size: .
j_call: TRBJ2-7

cdr3_nt: TGTGCCAGCAGGCTCCGGCGGGTCGGAGAAGCTTTCTTT
cdr3_aa: CASRLRRVGEAFF
d_call: .
v_call: TRBV11-2
clone_size: .
j_call: TRBJ1-1

cdr3_nt: TGCAGTGCCCAAATAGGGTCTGAGCCCCTCCACTTT
cdr3_aa: CSAQIGSEPLHF
d_call: .
v_call: TRBV20-1
clone_size: .
j_call: TRBJ1-6

cdr3_nt: TGTGCCAGCAGTTTTGGGGCGGAGCTAGCCAAAAACATTCAGTACTTC
cdr3_aa: CASSFGAELAKNIQYF
d_call: .
v_call: TRBV12-3/TRBV12-4
clone_size: few
j_call: TRBJ2-4

cdr3_nt: TGTGCCAGCAGCCTCCCGTGGGCCGGACAGCCCCAGCATTTT
cdr3_aa: CASSLPWAGQPQHF
d_call: .
v_call: TRBV12-3/TRBV12-4
clone_size: .
j_call: TRBJ1-5